This T cell receptor beta chain stems from a study of blood T cell repertoires in COVID-19. Looked up from germline, CDR1 is MNHEY and CDR2 is SVGAGI. This CDR3 is 13 amino acids long. V was trimmed by 5 bases and J by 3 bases, leaving 8 bases between them. Clones were read by immunoSEQ multiplex PCR, and TCRdb kept only the in-frame ones, dropping some. The repertoire holds about 310,000 clones, with 90% as singletons. Sequenced sample: peripheral blood. The rearrangement uses TRBV6-5 and TRBJ1-5; no definite D call. This TCR derives from a woman aged 25 to 39 with COVID-19, enrolled during active disease. Here the CDR3 DNA reads TGTGCCAGCAGTCCGAGGTACAATCAGCCCCAGCATTTT. Its translation: CASSPRYNQPQHF.